Shown below are 7 T cell receptor beta chains from a single sample sequenced in a study of blood T cell repertoires in COVID-19. The table came from immunoSEQ multiplex PCR; TCRdb's copy has only in-frame clones and leaves some out. The repertoire consists of just under 250,000 clones, with about 90% occurring once and the leading ten covering roughly 3%. Material: peripheral blood. These receptors were taken from a young woman who had recovered from COVID-19.

This clone has only a few counts. J is TRBJ2-1 and V is TRBV4-2; 9 bases match TRBD2. The CDR3 totals 15 residues. CDR1 LGHNA and CDR2 YNFKEQ come from the germline V gene. Trimming at V came to 3 bases and at J to 3 bases, leaving 3 bases not matched to a gene. As DNA, the CDR3 is TGTGCCAGCAGCCAGCGGGGGGGCGACTACAATGAGCAGTTCTTC. It encodes CASSQRGGDYNEQFF.

CDR3 residues: CASKQTGATTDTQYF. CDR3 coding DNA: TGTGCCAGCAAGCAGACAGGGGCGACCACAGATACGCAGTATTTT. This chain connects TRBV6-4 to TRBJ2-3, with TRBD1 matching 8 bases. CDR3 size: 15 residues. J lost 2 bases, V lost 7 bases, and 8 bases had no gene match. Per germline, CDR1 MRHNA and CDR2 SNTAGT.

This chain uses TRBV12-3 or TRBV12-4 with TRBJ2-1, with TRBD2 as a possible D gene (5 bases). V dropped 11 bases and J dropped 8 bases, with 19 bases sitting between them. This CDR3 spans 13 amino acids. DNA of the CDR3: TGTGCCGTGAGGACCGGACTTGGTTATGAGCAGTTCTTC. Translation: CAVRTGLGYEQFF.

The V gene is TRBV24-1, the J gene TRBJ1-3, with TRBD1 as a possible D gene (5 bases). Germline V gene data show CDR1 as KGHDR and CDR2 as SFDVKD. CDR3 length: 19 residues. Trimming stripped 4 bases from V and 4 bases from J, with 25 bases between. CDR3 nucleotide sequence: TGTGCCACCAGTGACCCCTGCCCCCCCCGGGGGATAAGAGGAAACACCATATATTTT. The encoded protein is CATSDPCPPRGIRGNTIYF.

The rearrangement links TRBV6-5 to TRBJ1-5, with D tentatively TRBD1 (6 bases). Germline lookup yields CDR1 MNHEY and CDR2 SVGAGI. The CDR3 contains 15 residues. V dropped 0 bases and J dropped 7 bases, with 13 bases sitting between them. The CDR3 nucleotides read TGTGCCAGCAGTTACTCGTGGCAGGGGTTGCAGCCCCAGCATTTT. The encoded protein is CASSYSWQGLQPQHF.

The chain joins TRBV9 to TRBJ1-2; 7 nucleotides align to TRBD1. Germline lookup yields CDR1 SGDLS and CDR2 YYNGEE. The ends lost 3 bases at V and 7 bases at J; junction bases unmatched: 12. The CDR3 runs 15 residues. CDR3 residues: CASSATGGEGAGYTF. The CDR3, as DNA: TGTGCCAGCAGCGCCACCGGGGGGGAGGGGGCTGGCTACACCTTC.

The J gene is TRBJ1-2, the V gene TRBV19; D call uncertain. The CDR3 runs to 13 residues. The V and J ends lost 5 bases and 2 bases respectively, with 9 bases between them. Germline V gene lookup returns CDR1 LNHDA and CDR2 SQIVND (reference sequence). The CDR3 DNA follows: TGTGCCAGTAGTCCCCTCTCCAACTATGGCTACACCTTC. Encoded protein: CASSPLSNYGYTF.